This paragraph covers one T cell receptor beta chain sequence. Only in-frame clones appear in the TCRdb table, and some are missing; sequencing was by immunoSEQ multiplex PCR. The table has 180,000 or so clones, 84% seen once. Everyone who took part was roughly 18 to 89 years old, and they came from 24 US areas. Cohort placement rested on clinical history that participants reported themselves. Recovery among Cohort 3 donors was established by two negative PCRs, clearance, or symptom resolution. This CDR3 is 15 amino acids long. Germline assignment: CDR1 MNHEY and CDR2 SMNVEV (reference sequence). The V gene end was trimmed by 5 bases and the J gene end by 7 bases; junction bases not matched to a gene: 9. The sample comes from a study of blood T cell repertoires in COVID-19. Turning to the study itself: Sites across the United States, Italy and Spain contributed samples from acute and convalescent COVID-19.

The chain is built from TRBV27 and TRBJ2-2; 8 bases align to TRBD1. The sample taken for sequencing was PBMCs or T cells enriched from blood (not recorded which). The sequence came from a man in his forties or fifties who had recovered from COVID-19. The DNA for the CDR3 is TGTGCCAGCAGTATAGGACAGGGACGAAACGGGGAGCTGTTTTTT. Translated: CASSIGQGRNGELFF.